This entry lists 9 T cell receptor beta chains sequenced from one sample in a study of blood T cell repertoires in COVID-19. TCRdb's copy holds only in-frame clones and misses some; the assay was immunoSEQ multiplex PCR. The sample includes a few hundred thousand clones, more than 75% of them seen just once. Sequencing was carried out using peripheral blood. The receptors stem from a man aged 45 to 65 with active or convalescent COVID-19.

This chain links TRBV5-4 with TRBJ1-6; 7 nucleotides align to TRBD1. The junction had 4 bases not matched to a gene; V was cut back by 4 bases and J by 9 bases. Germline V lookup: CDR1 SGHNT, CDR2 YYREEE (reference sequence). The CDR3 contains 13 residues. DNA of the CDR3: TGTGCCAGCAGCATCGGACAGGTTTCACCCCTCCACTTT. Amino acids: CASSIGQVSPLHF. Variable domain in full (rest from reference TRBV5-4 and TRBJ1-6): ETGVTQSPTHLIKTRGQQVTLRCSSQSGHNTVSWYQQALGQGPQFIFQYYREEENGRGNFPPRFSGLQFPNYSSELNVNALELDDSALYLCASSIGQVSPLHFGNGTRLTVT.

This sequence joins TRBV19 and TRBJ2-3; possibly TRBD2 for D (6 bases). Per the germline V gene, CDR1 is LNHDA and CDR2 is SQIVND (reference sequence). This CDR3 is built from 14 residues. The V and J ends lost 7 bases and 2 bases respectively, with 13 bases between them. The CDR3 bases are TGTGCCAGTAAATCCCGGGGGTTCACAGATACGCAGTATTTT. It yields the protein CASKSRGFTDTQYF.

This rearrangement joins TRBV7-2 to TRBJ2-7, with 8 nucleotides matching TRBD1. Unmatched junction bases numbered 8, after V lost 4 bases and J lost 3 bases. Germline CDR1 reads SGHTA; CDR2 reads FQGNSA. The CDR3 consists of 15 residues. CDR3 amino acids: CASSWMTGAGYEQYF. The DNA of the CDR3 is TGTGCCAGCAGCTGGATGACAGGGGCAGGCTACGAGCAGTACTTC.

The chain is built from TRBV6-5 and TRBJ2-7; 11 bases map to TRBD2. The CDR3 loop spans 15 amino acids. The germline V gene encodes CDR1 MNHEY and CDR2 SVGAGI. Unmatched junction bases numbered 7, after V lost 8 bases and J lost 1 base. CDR3 DNA: TGTGCCAGCTCCTACGTAGCGGGAGGGTCCTACGAGCAGTACTTC. This translates into CASSYVAGGSYEQYF.

The V gene is TRBV30, the J gene TRBJ1-6; D not certain. Deletions cut 1 base from V and 8 bases from J, with 12 bases between. Per the germline V gene, CDR1 is GTSNPN and CDR2 is SVGIG (reference sequence). This CDR3 spans 14 amino acids. The DNA for the CDR3 is TGTGCCTGGAGTGGGGCGTATAAGGATTCACCCCTCCACTTT. This translates into CAWSGAYKDSPLHF.

CDR3 in amino acids: CASSPWGQETTDTQYF. CDR3 bases: TGCGCCAGCAGCCCGTGGGGGCAGGAGACCACAGATACGCAGTATTTT. This sequence joins TRBV5-1 and TRBJ2-3; D is possibly TRBD1 (6 bases). CDR3 length: 16 amino acids. The ends were cut back, 4 bases at V and 2 bases at J, with 17 bases in the middle. Germline assignment: CDR1 SGHRS and CDR2 YFSETQ.

This rearrangement joins TRBV10-2 to TRBJ2-1; weak D call: TRBD2 (7 bases). CDR1 and CDR2 (germline): WSHSY, SAAADI. V was cut by 5 bases and J by 9 bases, with 14 bases left in between. The CDR3 consists of 13 residues. CDR3 sequence reads: CASSNGGGSEQFF. Written as DNA, the CDR3 is TGCGCCAGCAGTAATGGGGGGGGCAGTGAGCAGTTCTTC.

The rearrangement uses TRBV5-8 and TRBJ2-2; TRBD1 aligns across 9 bases. The CDR3 consists of 17 residues. Per the germline V gene, CDR1 is SGHTS and CDR2 is YDEGEE. V was clipped by 2 bases and J by 5 bases; unmatched bases: 10. In DNA form, the CDR3 reads TGTGCCAGCAGCTTCGGTACCGGGACAGGGATAACCGGGGAGCTGTTTTTT. Amino acids: CASSFGTGTGITGELFF.

This chain links TRBV6-5 with TRBJ1-4; the D is unclear. There are 13 residues in the CDR3. Trimming left V 2 bases short and J 7 bases short, with 8 bases between. Germline values: CDR1 MNHEY, CDR2 SVGAGI. The CDR3 loop is CASSYTPGEKLFF. The CDR3 region has the DNA TGTGCCAGCAGTTACACACCTGGTGAAAAACTGTTTTTT.